Listed below are T cell receptor beta chains from one sample, sequenced in a study of beta chain features in type 1 diabetes. Sequencing was performed with immunoSEQ multiplex PCR; in TCRdb, only in-frame clones are kept and a portion is missing. Found here are 120,000 to 150,000 clones, about 51% of them singletons; the top ten hold roughly 0.43%. The sequenced sample was Tregs from blood. These receptors were obtained from a man between 18 and 29 years old in good health. The CDR3 runs from the conserved cysteine through the conserved F or W.

TRBV5-6,CASNPDRGHEQYF
TRBV7-9,CASSLAPRGLGMEQYF
TRBV28,CASSLSRWRRYF
TRBV7-2,CASSLQGNLITGELFF
TRBV5-1,CASSRGLGSTDTQYF
TRBV6-1,CASSPSGGISGYTF
TRBV7-8,CASSANFAGGIKNEQFF
TRBV5-1,CASSLDSLYEQYF
TRBV28,CASGTGGPNEQFF
TRBV7-9,CASSPGLAGTLSTDTQYF
TRBV2,CASSAGQHTVIETQYF
TRBV18,CASSQGAIEAFF
TRBV10-3,CAINSVGQGAEQYF
TRBV7-2,CASSPVGTDYGYTF
TRBV7-2,CASSRTPFYGYTF
TRBV28,CASSPRGQGKETQYF
TRBV28,CASGQGEMNTEAFF
TRBV7-9,CASSLDRTAQYF
TRBV28,CATGGLAGGTDTQYF
TRBV18,CASSPGAERGGYTF
TRBV5-1,CASSYGQGGNSPLHF
TRBV29-1,CSAADRASGNTIYF
TRBV5-4,CASRAGQGAIGYTF
TRBV7-2,CASSFRGFFGPASTEAFF
TRBV7-2,CASSSTYEQYF
TRBV11-2,CASSPARGAGVETQYF
TRBV28,CASSSPRLAGVASYEQYF
TRBV4-2,CASSRRDPRRANYGYTF
TRBV30,CAWSVSGGAYNEQFF
TRBV10-3,CAISGGRSGTGELFF
TRBV4-1,CASSQDLGGRSGELFF
TRBV2,CASIQGLEGYTF
TRBV9,CASSLQGMGDTQYF
TRBV19,CASSMGLNTEAFF
TRBV7-2,CASSLDRSTDTQYF
TRBV10-3,CAISGRNRGLVGELFF
TRBV5-1,CASSQSGLAGDTQYF
TRBV7-9,CASSASGTGNYEQYF
TRBV6-5,CASSSIRDNLGYTF
TRBV5-4,CASSLLPGGVFSSEAFF
TRBV7-2,CASSLALFGTGGYEQYF
TRBV4-3,CASSQDLNRADSPLHF
TRBV29-1,CSVRQARVAAKNIQYF
TRBV7-2,CASSFYRGSHEQYF
TRBV10-3,CAIGTSGSPTSTDTQYF
TRBV7-9,CASSLHSPGGKNEQFF
TRBV30,CAWRASGRAVYEQYF
TRBV28,CASRDLAGGKNIQYF
TRBV11-2,CASSSEDRVYEQYF
TRBV6-5,CASSLGTGVNTEAFF
TRBV30,CAWSSGTSGTDTQYF
TRBV6-5,CASRGWVGLREKLFF
TRBV10-3,CAISDRVGYGYTF
TRBV11-2,CASSLVVHGELFF
TRBV9,CASSFRAGDYAGNTIYF
TRBV28,CASRPWTSGRPTNEQFF
TRBV6-5,CASSPTGTYEQYF
TRBV11-2,CASSLPGLAGGAYEQYF
TRBV7-2,CASSWTSGNHEQYF
TRBV2,CASRPGQANQPQHF